The subject of this entry is one T cell receptor (beta chain). Antigen: not known. Each CDR3 protein is one row after TCRdb ran MiXCR on the RT-PCR reads. The repertoire holds hundreds of thousands of distinct CDR3 sequences, around 20% seen once, with 10% in the top ten. The germline CDR1 and CDR2 sequences are SGHRS and YFSETQ. The CDR3 length is 16 residues. Trimming removed 1 base from V and 2 bases from J, with 16 bases in between. The sample is drawn from a study of response to subunit inactivated influenza vaccine. The study's findings and limits: Only a handful of new T cells, the authors suggested, are recruited with each seasonal influenza vaccination.

The source of this sequence is a man aged 50-75 years who received an inactivated influenza vaccine. The chain is built from TRBV5-1 and TRBJ2-7; no clear D. Sequences were derived from PBMCs from blood, sampled roughly 20 months after vaccination. The CDR3 region has the DNA TGCGCCAGCAGCTTGACCCCCGGCACGGTCACCTACGAGCAGTACTTC. Its translation: CASSLTPGTVTYEQYF.